A single sample gave rise to the 17 T cell receptor beta chains below, sequenced in a study of CD8 T cells in Susac syndrome. RNA, at roughly 0.5 to 1 ug, was reverse transcribed with random hexamers. TCRdb passed the immunoSEQ multiplex PCR reads through MiXCR, listing each CDR3 protein once. This sample has 150,000 to 200,000 distinct CDR3 sequences, with around 94% found just once. Sequencing was carried out using CD4+ T cells from PBMCs. These receptors were taken from a human donor with Susac syndrome.

The chain is built from TRBV2 and TRBJ2-7; D unclear. V was trimmed by 6 bases and J by 2 bases, leaving 8 bases between them. The germline V gene encodes CDR1 SNHLY and CDR2 FYNNEI. There are 12 residues in the CDR3. The CDR3 loop is CASRRQTYEQYF. CDR3 sequence (DNA): TGTGCCAGCAGGCGGCAGACCTACGAGCAGTACTTC.

This rearrangement joins TRBV5-1 to TRBJ2-2; no reliable D call. The ends were cut back, 2 bases at V and 3 bases at J, with 11 bases in the middle. The CDR3 contains 15 residues. Germline lookup yields CDR1 SGHRS and CDR2 YFSETQ. The chain's CDR3 is CASSFPPGDTGELFF. The CDR3, as DNA: TGCGCCAGCAGCTTTCCTCCGGGCGACACCGGGGAGCTGTTTTTT.

The chain links TRBV24-1 to TRBJ2-2; the D call may be TRBD1 or TRBD2 (5 bases each). V gave up 5 bases and J gave up 0 bases, with 15 bases separating them. Per the germline V gene, CDR1 is KGHDR and CDR2 is SFDVKD. The CDR3 totals 17 residues. CDR3 in amino acids: CATSGPSGRANTGELFF. For the CDR3, the DNA is TGTGCCACCAGTGGTCCCAGCGGCAGGGCGAACACCGGGGAGCTGTTTTTT.

This clonotype was counted a single time. The chain joins TRBV24-1 to TRBJ1-2; TRBD1 matches at 9 bases. Germline CDR1 KGHDR, CDR2 SFDVKD. This CDR3 has 14 residues. V trimming: 4 bases; J trimming: 4 bases; junction bases outside the gene matches: 3. The chain's CDR3 is CATSEPDRGYGYTF. CDR3 DNA sequence: TGTGCCACCAGTGAACCGGACAGGGGCTATGGCTACACCTTC.

The chain links TRBV9 to TRBJ2-3; 7 nucleotides agree with TRBD2. The CDR3 has 19 residues. The V segment lost 0 bases and the J segment 0 bases; nucleotides outside the gene matches: 13. Germline V lookup: CDR1 SGDLS, CDR2 YYNGEE. The chain's CDR3 is CASSVGLAGRRGSTDTQYF. Written as DNA, the CDR3 is TGTGCCAGCAGCGTAGGTCTTGCCGGGCGGCGGGGGAGCACAGATACGCAGTATTTT.

This clonotype was seen only once. In DNA, the CDR3 is TGCAGCGTGACGGGACAAATTTACAATGAGCAGTTCTTC. Residues: CSVTGQIYNEQFF. The chain employs TRBV29-1 and TRBJ2-1, with D tentatively TRBD1 (6 bases). The CDR3 runs 13 residues. Germline CDR1 SQVTM, CDR2 ANQGSEA. V was clipped by 6 bases and J by 4 bases, with 13 bases between them.

The chain employs TRBV9 and TRBJ2-1, with TRBD2 matching 13 bases. Germline assignment: CDR1 SGDLS and CDR2 YYNGEE. CDR3 length: 13 residues. The ends lost 8 bases at V and 9 bases at J; junction bases unmatched: 5. The CDR3 DNA reads TGTGCCAGTACTAGCGGGGGGGCCCCTGAGCAGTTCTTC. It translates to CASTSGGAPEQFF.

The rearrangement links TRBV30 to TRBJ2-3; D is unresolved. The CDR3 runs to 11 residues. V was trimmed by 4 bases and J by 6 bases, leaving 8 bases between them. Germline CDR1 is GTSNPN and CDR2 is SVGIG (reference sequence). CDR3: CAWNGKDTQYF. CDR3 sequence (DNA): TGTGCCTGGAATGGGAAGGATACGCAGTATTTT.

The chain couples TRBV7-9 to TRBJ1-6, with TRBD1 identical over 8 bases. The CDR3 sequence is 15 residues long. The germline V gene has CDR1 SEHNR and CDR2 FQNEAQ (reference sequence). V gave up 6 bases and J gave up 7 bases; unmatched junction bases: 8. CDR3 nucleotide sequence: TGTGCCAGCAGATCCGGGACAGGAGGAAATTCACCCCTCCACTTT. Translating gives CASRSGTGGNSPLHF. The full variable domain, completed using reference TRBV7-9 and TRBJ1-6, is DTGVSQNPRHKITKRGQNVTFRCDPISEHNRLYWYRQTLGQGPEFLTYFQNEAQLEKSRLLSDRFSAERPKGSFSTLEIQRTEQGDSAMYLCASRSGTGGNSPLHFGNGTRLTVT.

This chain links TRBV14 with TRBJ1-1; D not certain. Germline V gene sequence: CDR1 SGHDN, CDR2 FVKESK. The ends were cut back, 1 base at V and 4 bases at J, with 7 bases in the middle. The CDR3 runs 13 residues. As DNA, the CDR3 is TGTGCCAGCAGCCAAGTTCTTGGCACTGAAGCTTTCTTT. This sequence encodes CASSQVLGTEAFF.

The V and J genes are TRBV7-9 and TRBJ2-7; D gene unclear. CDR1 and CDR2 (germline): SEHNR, FQNEAQ (reference sequence). The CDR3 has 15 amino acids. Trimming left V 0 bases short and J 0 bases short, with 9 bases between. The CDR3 DNA is TGTGCCAGCAGCTTAGCGCTCGGCAACTCCTACGAGCAGTACTTC. Its protein is CASSLALGNSYEQYF.

The chain joins TRBV5-4 to TRBJ1-6; TRBD1 is a possible D gene (5 bases). The CDR3 loop spans 15 amino acids. Deletions cut 0 bases from V and 6 bases from J, with 10 bases between. CDR1 and CDR2 from the germline V gene are SGHNT and YYREEE (reference sequence). The CDR3 sequence is CASSLAGNGNSPLHF. The DNA of the CDR3 is TGTGCCAGCAGCTTGGCAGGGAATGGTAATTCACCCCTCCACTTT.

The J gene is TRBJ1-2, the V gene TRBV13; 7 bases are shared with TRBD1. The CDR3 extends over 14 amino acids. CDR1 is PRHDT and CDR2 is FYEKMQ in the germline V gene (reference sequence). The trim removed 4 bases at V and 6 bases at J, leaving 8 bases unmatched. The CDR3 coding sequence is TGTGCCAGCAGCTCCAACAGGGGTAGGGATGGCTACACCTTC. It yields the protein CASSSNRGRDGYTF. The entire variable domain, with the rest obtained from reference TRBV13 and TRBJ1-2, is as follows: AAGVIQSPRHLIKEKRETATLKCYPIPRHDTVYWYQQGPGQDPQFLISFYEKMQSDKGSIPDRFSAQQFSDYHSELNMSSLELGDSALYFCASSSNRGRDGYTFGSGTRLTVV.

This chain links TRBV15 with TRBJ1-6; unclear D gene. Trimming removed 6 bases at V and 5 bases at J, with 5 bases between. The CDR3 has 12 residues. The V gene's germline CDR1 is LNHNV and CDR2 YYDKDF (reference sequence). This CDR3 is CATSGNNSPLHF. The CDR3 DNA is TGTGCCACCAGTGGAAATAATTCACCCCTCCACTTT.

This clonotype was seen only once. The chain recombines TRBV5-6 with TRBJ2-7, with 11 bases that match TRBD1. The CDR3 is made up of 15 amino acids. The germline V gene encodes CDR1 SGHDT and CDR2 YYEEEE. J gave up 2 bases and V 5 bases, and 6 bases lay outside the gene matches. CDR3 region: CASSPGTGGPYEQYF. The CDR3 DNA reads TGTGCCAGCAGTCCAGGGACAGGGGGGCCCTACGAGCAGTACTTC.

This chain joins TRBV10-3 and TRBJ2-7, with D unresolved. Per germline, CDR1 ENHRY and CDR2 SYGVKD. V gave up 2 bases and J gave up 3 bases, with 5 bases separating them. The CDR3 sequence is 12 residues long. CDR3 residues: CAISENSYEQYF. DNA of the CDR3: TGTGCCATCAGTGAGAACAGCTACGAGCAGTACTTC.

The CDR3 is CASSLGAGLFNEKLFF. The CDR3 DNA reads TGTGCCAGCAGCTTGGGAGCGGGACTGTTTAATGAAAAACTGTTTTTT. J is TRBJ1-4 and V is TRBV5-8, with a weak D call TRBD1 (5 bases). Trimming pared 0 bases from V and 4 bases from J, leaving 13 bases between. The CDR3 runs to 16 residues. From germline, CDR1 is SGHTS and CDR2 YDEGEE.